The text below deals with one TCR beta chain. Antigen specificity is unknown. Treatment meaning: 15 to 20 received Ad26.COV2.S at low or high dose, single or two shots; a few received placebo; per-sample allocation not given. Samples came from day 63 after the first vaccine or placebo injection. This person who donated was an adult of 18-55 years in Boston. The protocol was immunoSEQ multiplex PCR, while the TCRdb copy is restricted to in-frame clones and leaves out a portion. Of about 350,000 clones listed, less than 90% are singletons. The data originate from a study of Ad26.COV2.S vaccination and SARS-CoV-2 variants. Study-wide context: A participant enrolled in the COV1001 Ad26.COV2.S trial arm provided the sample. General study results and limits: A substantial breadth of spike-specific CD8+ and CD4+ T cell responses after vaccination has been reported. Measurement of non-spike TCR breadth gave similar results in vaccine and placebo recipients.

This sample comprised peripheral blood, obtained in a trial of Ad26.COV2.S vaccine versus placebo. The source of this sequence is a person between 18 and 65 years old who received the Ad26.COV2.S COVID-19 vaccine or a placebo.

CDR3 protein: CASSSDSPVGGYTF. For the CDR3, the DNA is TGTGCCAGCAGCTCTGACAGCCCTGTCGGCGGCTACACCTTC. The chain has TRBV7-9 and TRBJ1-2, with D possibly TRBD1 on 5 matching bases. Germline V CDR1 and CDR2: SEHNR, FQNEAQ (reference sequence). CDR3 length: 14 amino acids. V lost 4 bases to trimming and J lost 8 bases, with 17 bases between them.